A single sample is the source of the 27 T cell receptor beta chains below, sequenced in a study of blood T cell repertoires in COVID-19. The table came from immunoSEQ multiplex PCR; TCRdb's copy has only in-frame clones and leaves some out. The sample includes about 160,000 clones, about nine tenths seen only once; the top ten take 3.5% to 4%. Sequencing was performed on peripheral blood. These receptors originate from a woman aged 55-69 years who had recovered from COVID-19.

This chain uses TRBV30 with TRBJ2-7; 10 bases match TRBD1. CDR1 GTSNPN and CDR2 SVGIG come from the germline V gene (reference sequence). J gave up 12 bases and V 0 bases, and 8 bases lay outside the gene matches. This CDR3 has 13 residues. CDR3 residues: CAWSVRSGTGVYF. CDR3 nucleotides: TGTGCCTGGAGTGTACGGTCCGGGACAGGGGTGTACTTC.

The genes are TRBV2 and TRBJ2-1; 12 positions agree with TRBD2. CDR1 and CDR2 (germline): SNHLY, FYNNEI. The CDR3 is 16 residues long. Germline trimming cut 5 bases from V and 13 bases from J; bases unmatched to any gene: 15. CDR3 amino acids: CASSPSSGGETDEQFF. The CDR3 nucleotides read TGTGCCAGCAGTCCTTCTAGCGGGGGGGAAACGGACGAACAGTTCTTC.

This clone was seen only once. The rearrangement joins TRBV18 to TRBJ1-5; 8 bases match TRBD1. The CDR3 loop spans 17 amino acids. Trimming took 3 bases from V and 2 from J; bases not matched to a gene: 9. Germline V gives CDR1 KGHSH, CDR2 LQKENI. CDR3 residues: CASSPTPTGAGNQPQHF. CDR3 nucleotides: TGTGCCAGCTCACCCACCCCGACAGGGGCAGGCAATCAGCCCCAGCATTTT.

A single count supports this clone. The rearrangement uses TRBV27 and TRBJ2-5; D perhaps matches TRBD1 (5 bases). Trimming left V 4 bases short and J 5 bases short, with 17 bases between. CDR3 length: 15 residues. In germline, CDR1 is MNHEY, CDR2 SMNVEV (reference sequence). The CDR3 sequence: CASSSWKGKSETQYF. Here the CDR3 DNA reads TGTGCCAGCAGTTCGTGGAAGGGGAAAAGCGAGACCCAGTACTTC.

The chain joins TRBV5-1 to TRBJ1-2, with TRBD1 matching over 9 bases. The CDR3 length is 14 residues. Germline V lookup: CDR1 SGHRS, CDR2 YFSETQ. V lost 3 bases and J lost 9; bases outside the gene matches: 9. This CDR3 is CASSSGQGTLRYTF. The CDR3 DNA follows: TGCGCCAGCAGCTCGGGACAGGGAACTCTTCGCTACACCTTC.

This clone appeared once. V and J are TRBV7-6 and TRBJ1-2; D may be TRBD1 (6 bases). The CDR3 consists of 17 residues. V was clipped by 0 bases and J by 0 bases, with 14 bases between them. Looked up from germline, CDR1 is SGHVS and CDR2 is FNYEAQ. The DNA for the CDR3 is TGTGCCAGCAGCTTAGCGCTAAGGCAGGGGCCTAACTATGGCTACACCTTC. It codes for CASSLALRQGPNYGYTF.

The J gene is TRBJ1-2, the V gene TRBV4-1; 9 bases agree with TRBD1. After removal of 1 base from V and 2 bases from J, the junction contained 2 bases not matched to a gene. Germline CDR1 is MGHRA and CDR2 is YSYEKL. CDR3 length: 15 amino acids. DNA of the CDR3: TGCGCCAGCAGCCAAGTGACAGGGGGAAACTATGGCTACACCTTC. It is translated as CASSQVTGGNYGYTF.

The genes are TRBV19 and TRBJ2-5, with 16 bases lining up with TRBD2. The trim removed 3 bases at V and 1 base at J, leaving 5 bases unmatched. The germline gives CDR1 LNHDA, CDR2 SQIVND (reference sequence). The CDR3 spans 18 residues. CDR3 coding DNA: TGTGCCAGTAGTATGGGACTAGCGGGGGGGCCATTCCAAGAGACCCAGTACTTC. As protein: CASSMGLAGGPFQETQYF.

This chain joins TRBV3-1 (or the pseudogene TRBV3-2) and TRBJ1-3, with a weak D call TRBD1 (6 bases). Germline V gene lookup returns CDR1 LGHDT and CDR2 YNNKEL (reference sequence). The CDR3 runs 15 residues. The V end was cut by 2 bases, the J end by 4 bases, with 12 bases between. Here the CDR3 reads CASSQMGASGNTIYF. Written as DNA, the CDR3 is TGTGCCAGCAGCCAAATGGGGGCTTCGGGAAACACCATATATTTT.

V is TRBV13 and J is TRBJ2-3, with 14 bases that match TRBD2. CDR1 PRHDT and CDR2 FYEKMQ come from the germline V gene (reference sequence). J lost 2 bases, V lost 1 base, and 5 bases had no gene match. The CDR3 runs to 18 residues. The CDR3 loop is CASSLVGTSGGHTDTQYF. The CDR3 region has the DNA TGTGCCAGCAGCTTAGTAGGGACTAGCGGGGGACACACAGATACGCAGTATTTT.

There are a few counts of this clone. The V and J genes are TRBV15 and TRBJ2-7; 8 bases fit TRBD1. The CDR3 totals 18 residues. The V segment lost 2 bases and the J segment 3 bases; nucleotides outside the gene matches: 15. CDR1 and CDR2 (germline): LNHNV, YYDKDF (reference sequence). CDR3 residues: CATSRSRTGRNSVYEQYF. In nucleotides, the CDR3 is TGTGCCACCAGCAGATCCAGGACAGGGCGGAATTCCGTCTACGAGCAGTACTTC.

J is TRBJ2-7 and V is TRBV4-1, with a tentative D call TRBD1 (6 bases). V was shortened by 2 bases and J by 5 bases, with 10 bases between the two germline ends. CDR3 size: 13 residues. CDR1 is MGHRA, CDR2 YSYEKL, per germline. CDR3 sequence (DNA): TGCGCCAGCAGCCAAAATTACAGGGACGAGCAGTACTTC. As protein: CASSQNYRDEQYF.

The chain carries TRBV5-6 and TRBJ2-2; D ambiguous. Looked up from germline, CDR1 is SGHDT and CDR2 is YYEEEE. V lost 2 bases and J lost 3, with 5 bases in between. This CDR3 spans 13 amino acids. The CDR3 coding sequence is TGTGCCAGCAGCTTAATCGACACCGGGGAGCTGTTTTTT. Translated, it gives CASSLIDTGELFF.

The DNA of the CDR3 is TGCAGCGTTGAAGTCGTCGGCACTGAAGCTTTCTTT. Its translation: CSVEVVGTEAFF. The chain combines TRBV29-1 with TRBJ1-1, with no clear D. V was trimmed by 1 base and J by 4 bases, leaving 7 bases between them. The CDR3 is made up of 12 amino acids. Germline CDR1 SQVTM, CDR2 ANQGSEA. The full variable domain, in which reference TRBV29-1 and TRBJ1-1 provide the parts outside the CDR3, is SAVISQKPSRDICQRGTSLTIQCQVDSQVTMMFWYRQQPGQSLTLIATANQGSEATYESGFVIDKFPISRPNLTFSTLTVSNMSPEDSSIYLCSVEVVGTEAFFGQGTRLTVV.

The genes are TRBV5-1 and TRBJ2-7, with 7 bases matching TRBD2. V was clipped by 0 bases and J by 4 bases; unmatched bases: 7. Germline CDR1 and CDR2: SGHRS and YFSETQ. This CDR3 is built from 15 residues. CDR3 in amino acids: CASSLGSLAVYEQYF. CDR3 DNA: TGCGCCAGCAGCTTGGGGTCCCTAGCGGTGTACGAGCAGTACTTC.

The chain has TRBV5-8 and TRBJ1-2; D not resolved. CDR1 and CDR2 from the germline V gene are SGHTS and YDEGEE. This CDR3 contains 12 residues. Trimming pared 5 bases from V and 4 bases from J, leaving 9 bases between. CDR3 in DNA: TGTGCCAGCAGTATGGAGGGCTATGGCTACACCTTC. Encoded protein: CASSMEGYGYTF.

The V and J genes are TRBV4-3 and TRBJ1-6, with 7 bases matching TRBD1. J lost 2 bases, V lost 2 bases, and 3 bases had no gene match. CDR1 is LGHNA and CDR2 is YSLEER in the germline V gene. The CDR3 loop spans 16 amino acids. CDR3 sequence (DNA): TGCGCCAGCAGCCAAAACAGGGGTACCTATAATTCACCCCTCCACTTT. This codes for CASSQNRGTYNSPLHF.

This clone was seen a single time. The CDR3 DNA reads as TGTGCCAGCAGTATTCAAGCTGGTGATACGCAGTATTTT. Encoded protein: CASSIQAGDTQYF. This sequence joins TRBV28 and TRBJ2-3; D is unclear. Germline V lookup: CDR1 MDHEN, CDR2 SYDVKM. The CDR3 length is 13 residues. The V end lost 5 bases, the J end lost 6 bases, and 12 bases lay between the germline ends.

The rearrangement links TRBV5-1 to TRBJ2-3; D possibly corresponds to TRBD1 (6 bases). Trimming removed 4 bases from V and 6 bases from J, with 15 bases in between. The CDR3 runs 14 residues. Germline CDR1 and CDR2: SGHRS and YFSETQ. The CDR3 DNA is TGCGCCAGCAGCCCAGGACAGAGGGGCGATACGCAGTATTTT. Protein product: CASSPGQRGDTQYF.

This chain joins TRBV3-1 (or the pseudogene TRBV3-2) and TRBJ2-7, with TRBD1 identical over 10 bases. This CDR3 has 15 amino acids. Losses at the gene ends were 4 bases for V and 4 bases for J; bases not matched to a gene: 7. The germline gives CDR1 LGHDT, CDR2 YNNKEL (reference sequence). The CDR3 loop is CASSRPGTGVYEQYF. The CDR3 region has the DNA TGTGCCAGCAGCCGTCCAGGGACAGGGGTGTACGAGCAGTACTTC.

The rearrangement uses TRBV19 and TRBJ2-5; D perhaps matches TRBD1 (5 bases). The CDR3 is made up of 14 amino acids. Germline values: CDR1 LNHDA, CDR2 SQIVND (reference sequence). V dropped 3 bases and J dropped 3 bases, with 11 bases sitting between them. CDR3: CASSISRVKETQYF. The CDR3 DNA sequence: TGTGCCAGTAGTATCTCCAGGGTAAAAGAGACCCAGTACTTC.

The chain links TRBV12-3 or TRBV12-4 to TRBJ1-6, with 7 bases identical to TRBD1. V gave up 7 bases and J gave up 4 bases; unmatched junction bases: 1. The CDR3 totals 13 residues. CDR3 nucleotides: TGTGCCAGCACGGGACAGTATAATTCACCCCTCCACTTT. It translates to CASTGQYNSPLHF.

Written as DNA, the CDR3 is TGTGCCAGCGATCCACAGGGACCTAGCAATCAGCCCCAGCATTTT. Its protein is CASDPQGPSNQPQHF. V usage is TRBV6-5 and J usage is TRBJ1-5; a possible D gene is TRBD1 (6 bases). The CDR3 is 15 amino acids. Germline loops: CDR1 MNHEY, CDR2 SVGAGI. V gave up 8 bases and J gave up 0 bases, with 14 bases separating them.

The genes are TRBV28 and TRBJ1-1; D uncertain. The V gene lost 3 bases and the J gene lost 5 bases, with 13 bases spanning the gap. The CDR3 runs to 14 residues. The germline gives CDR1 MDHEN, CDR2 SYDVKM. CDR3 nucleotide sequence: TGTGCCAGCAGTTTCCTAGCAGCGGGAACTGAAGCTTTCTTT. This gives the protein CASSFLAAGTEAFF. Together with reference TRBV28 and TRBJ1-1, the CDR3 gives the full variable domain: DVKVTQSSRYLVKRTGEKVFLECVQDMDHENMFWYRQDPGLGLRLIYFSYDVKMKEKGDIPEGYSVSREKKERFSLILESASTNQTSMYLCASSFLAAGTEAFFGQGTRLTVV.

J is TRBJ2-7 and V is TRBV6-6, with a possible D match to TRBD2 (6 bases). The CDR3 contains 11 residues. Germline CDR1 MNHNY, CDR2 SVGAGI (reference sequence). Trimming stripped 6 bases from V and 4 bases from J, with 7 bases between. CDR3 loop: CASSGGYEQYF. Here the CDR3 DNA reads TGTGCCAGCAGCGGGGGATACGAGCAGTACTTC.

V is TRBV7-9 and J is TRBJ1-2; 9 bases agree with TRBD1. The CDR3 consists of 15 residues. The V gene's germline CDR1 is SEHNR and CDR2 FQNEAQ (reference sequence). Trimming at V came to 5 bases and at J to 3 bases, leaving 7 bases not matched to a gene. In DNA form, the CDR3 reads TGTGCCAGCAGCGAACAGGGGGCCAAATACTATGGCTACACCTTC. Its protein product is CASSEQGAKYYGYTF. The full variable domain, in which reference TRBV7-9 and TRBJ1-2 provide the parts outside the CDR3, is DTGVSQNPRHKITKRGQNVTFRCDPISEHNRLYWYRQTLGQGPEFLTYFQNEAQLEKSRLLSDRFSAERPKGSFSTLEIQRTEQGDSAMYLCASSEQGAKYYGYTFGSGTRLTVV.

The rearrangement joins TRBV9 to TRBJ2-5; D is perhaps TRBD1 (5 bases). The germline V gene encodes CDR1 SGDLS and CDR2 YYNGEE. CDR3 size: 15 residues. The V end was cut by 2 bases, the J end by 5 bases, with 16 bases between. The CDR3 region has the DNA TGTGCCAGCAGCGTTGACGGCAGGACATCGGAGACCCAGTACTTC. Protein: CASSVDGRTSETQYF.